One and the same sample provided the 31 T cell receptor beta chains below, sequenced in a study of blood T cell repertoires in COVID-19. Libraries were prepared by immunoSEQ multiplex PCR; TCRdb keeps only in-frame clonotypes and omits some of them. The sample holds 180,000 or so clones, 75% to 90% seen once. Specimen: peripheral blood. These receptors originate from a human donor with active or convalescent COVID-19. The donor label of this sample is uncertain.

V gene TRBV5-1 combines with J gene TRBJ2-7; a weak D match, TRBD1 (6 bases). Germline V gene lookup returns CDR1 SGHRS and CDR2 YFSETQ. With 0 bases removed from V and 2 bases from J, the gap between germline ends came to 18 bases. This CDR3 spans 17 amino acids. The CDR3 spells CASSLASGPTGTYEQYF. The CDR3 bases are TGCGCCAGCAGCTTGGCTTCCGGGCCTACAGGGACCTACGAGCAGTACTTC.

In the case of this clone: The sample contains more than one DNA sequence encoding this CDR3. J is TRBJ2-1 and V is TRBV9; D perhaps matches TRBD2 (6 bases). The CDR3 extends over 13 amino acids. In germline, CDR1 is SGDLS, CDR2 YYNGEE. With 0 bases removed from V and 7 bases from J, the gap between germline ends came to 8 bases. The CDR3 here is CASSVAGGNEQFF. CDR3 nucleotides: TGTGCCAGCAGCGTAGCCGGGGGAAATGAGCAGTTCTTC.

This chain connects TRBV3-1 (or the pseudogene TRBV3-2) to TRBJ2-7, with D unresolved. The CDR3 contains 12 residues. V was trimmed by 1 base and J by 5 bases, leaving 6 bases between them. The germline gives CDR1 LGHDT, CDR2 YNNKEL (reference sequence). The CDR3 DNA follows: TGTGCCAGCAGCCAAGTCGAGCACGAGCAGTACTTC. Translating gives CASSQVEHEQYF.

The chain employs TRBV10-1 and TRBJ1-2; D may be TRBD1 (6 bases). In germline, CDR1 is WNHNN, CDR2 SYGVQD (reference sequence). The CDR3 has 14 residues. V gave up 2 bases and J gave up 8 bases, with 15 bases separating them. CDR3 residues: CASSELMGAQGYTF. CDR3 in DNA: TGCGCCAGCAGTGAGCTAATGGGGGCGCAAGGCTACACCTTC.

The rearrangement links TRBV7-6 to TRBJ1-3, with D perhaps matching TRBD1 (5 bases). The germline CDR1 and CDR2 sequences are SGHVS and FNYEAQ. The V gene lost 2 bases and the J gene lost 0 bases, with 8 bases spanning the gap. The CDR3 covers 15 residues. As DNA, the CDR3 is TGTGCCAGCAGCTTATCCAGGGTCTCTGGAAACACCATATATTTT. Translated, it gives CASSLSRVSGNTIYF.

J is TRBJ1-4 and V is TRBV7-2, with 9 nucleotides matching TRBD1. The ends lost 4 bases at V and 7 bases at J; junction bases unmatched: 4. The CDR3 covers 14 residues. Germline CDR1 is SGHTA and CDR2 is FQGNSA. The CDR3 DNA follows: TGTGCCAGCAGCTCCGGGACAGGGTCTGAAAAACTGTTTTTT. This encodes CASSSGTGSEKLFF.

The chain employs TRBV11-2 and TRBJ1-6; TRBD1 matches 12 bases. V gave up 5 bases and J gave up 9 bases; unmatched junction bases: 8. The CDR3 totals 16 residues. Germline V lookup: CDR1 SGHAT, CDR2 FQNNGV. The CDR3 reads CASSPWDRGQVSPLHF. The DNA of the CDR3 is TGTGCCAGCAGCCCATGGGACAGGGGGCAGGTTTCACCCCTCCACTTT.

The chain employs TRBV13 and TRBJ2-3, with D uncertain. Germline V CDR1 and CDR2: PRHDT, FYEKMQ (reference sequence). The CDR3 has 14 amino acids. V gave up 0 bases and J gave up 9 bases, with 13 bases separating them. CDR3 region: CASSLGSARETQYF. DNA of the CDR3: TGTGCCAGCAGCTTAGGGAGCGCTAGAGAGACGCAGTATTTT. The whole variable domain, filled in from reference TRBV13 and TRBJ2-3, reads AAGVIQSPRHLIKEKRETATLKCYPIPRHDTVYWYQQGPGQDPQFLISFYEKMQSDKGSIPDRFSAQQFSDYHSELNMSSLELGDSALYFCASSLGSARETQYFGPGTRLTVL.

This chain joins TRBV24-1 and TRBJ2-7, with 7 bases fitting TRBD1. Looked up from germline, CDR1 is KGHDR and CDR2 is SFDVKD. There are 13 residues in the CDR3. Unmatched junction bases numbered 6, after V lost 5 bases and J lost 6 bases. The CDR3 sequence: CATSVTWDSEQYF. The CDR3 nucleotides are TGTGCCACCAGTGTAACGTGGGACAGCGAGCAGTACTTC.

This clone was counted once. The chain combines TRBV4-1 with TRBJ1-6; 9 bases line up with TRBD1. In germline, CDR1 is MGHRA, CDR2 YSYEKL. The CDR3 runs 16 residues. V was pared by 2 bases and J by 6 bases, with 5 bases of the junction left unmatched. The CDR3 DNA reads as TGCGCCAGCAGCCAAATGGGACAGGGAGGTAATTCACCCCTCCACTTT. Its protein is CASSQMGQGGNSPLHF.

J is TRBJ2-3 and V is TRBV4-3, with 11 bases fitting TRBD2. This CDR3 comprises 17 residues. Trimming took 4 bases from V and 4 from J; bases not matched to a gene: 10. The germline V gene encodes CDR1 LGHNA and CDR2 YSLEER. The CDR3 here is CASSLLGSGGVADTQYF. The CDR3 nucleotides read TGCGCCAGCAGCCTTTTAGGTAGCGGGGGGGTGGCAGATACGCAGTATTTT.

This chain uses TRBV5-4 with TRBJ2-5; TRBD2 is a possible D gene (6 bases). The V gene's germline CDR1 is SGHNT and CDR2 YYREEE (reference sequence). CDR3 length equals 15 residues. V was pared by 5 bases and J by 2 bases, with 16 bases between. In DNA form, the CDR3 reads TGTGCCAGCAGTGGAGGGTTGGCAGAACAAGAGACCCAGTACTTC. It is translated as CASSGGLAEQETQYF.

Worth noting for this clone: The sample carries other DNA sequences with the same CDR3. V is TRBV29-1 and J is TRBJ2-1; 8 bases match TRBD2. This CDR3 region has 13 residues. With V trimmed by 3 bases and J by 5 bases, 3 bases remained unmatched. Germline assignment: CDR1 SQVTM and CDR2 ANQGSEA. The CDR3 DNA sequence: TGCAGCGTTGATTTAGCGGGGAACAATGAGCAGTTCTTC. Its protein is CSVDLAGNNEQFF.

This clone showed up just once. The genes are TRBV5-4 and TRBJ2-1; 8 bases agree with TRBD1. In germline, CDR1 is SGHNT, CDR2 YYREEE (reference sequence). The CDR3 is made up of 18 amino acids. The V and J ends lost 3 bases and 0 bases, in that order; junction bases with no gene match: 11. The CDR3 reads CASSSTRQGRSSYNEQFF. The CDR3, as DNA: TGTGCCAGCAGCTCCACTAGACAGGGGAGAAGCTCCTACAATGAGCAGTTCTTC.

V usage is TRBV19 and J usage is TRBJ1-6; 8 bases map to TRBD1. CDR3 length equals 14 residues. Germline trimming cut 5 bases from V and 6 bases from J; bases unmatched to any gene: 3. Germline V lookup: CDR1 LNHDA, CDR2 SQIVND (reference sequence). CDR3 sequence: CASSSGTGNSPLHF. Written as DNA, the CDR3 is TGTGCCAGTAGTTCCGGGACAGGTAATTCACCCCTCCACTTT.

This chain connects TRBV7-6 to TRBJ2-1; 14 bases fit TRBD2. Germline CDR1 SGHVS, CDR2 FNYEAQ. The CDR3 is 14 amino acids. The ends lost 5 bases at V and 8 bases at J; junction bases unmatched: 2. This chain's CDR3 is CASSRGLAGDEQFF. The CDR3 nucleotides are TGTGCCAGCAGCCGGGGACTAGCGGGAGATGAGCAGTTCTTC.

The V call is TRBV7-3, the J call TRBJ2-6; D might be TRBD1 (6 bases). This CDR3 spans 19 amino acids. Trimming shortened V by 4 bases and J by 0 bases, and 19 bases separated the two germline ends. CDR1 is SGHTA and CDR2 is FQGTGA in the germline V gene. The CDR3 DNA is TGTGCCAGCAGCTCCCCAACAGGACGACAGGACTCTGGGGCCAACGTCCTGACTTTC. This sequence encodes CASSSPTGRQDSGANVLTF.

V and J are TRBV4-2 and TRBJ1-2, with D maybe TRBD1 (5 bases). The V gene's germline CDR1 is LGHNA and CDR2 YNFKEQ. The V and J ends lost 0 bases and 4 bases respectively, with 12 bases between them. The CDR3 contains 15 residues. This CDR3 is CASSQDMRDLYGYTF. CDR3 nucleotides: TGTGCCAGCAGCCAAGATATGCGGGACCTCTATGGCTACACCTTC.

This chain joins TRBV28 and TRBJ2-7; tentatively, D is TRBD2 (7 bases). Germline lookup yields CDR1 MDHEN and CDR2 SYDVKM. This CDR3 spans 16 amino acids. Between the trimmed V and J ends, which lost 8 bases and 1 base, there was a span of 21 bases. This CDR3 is CASAWRGRARSYEQYF. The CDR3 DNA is TGTGCCAGCGCGTGGAGGGGGAGGGCCCGGTCCTACGAGCAGTACTTC.

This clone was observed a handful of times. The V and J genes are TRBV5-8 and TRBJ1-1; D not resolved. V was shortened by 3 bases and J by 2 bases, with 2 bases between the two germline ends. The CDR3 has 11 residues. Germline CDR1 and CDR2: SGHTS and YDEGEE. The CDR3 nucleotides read TGTGCCAGCAGCTCTAACACTGAAGCTTTCTTT. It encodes CASSSNTEAFF.

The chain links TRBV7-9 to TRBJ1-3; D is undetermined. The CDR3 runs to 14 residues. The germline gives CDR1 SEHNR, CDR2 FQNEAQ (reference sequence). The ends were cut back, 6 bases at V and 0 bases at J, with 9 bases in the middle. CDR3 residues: CASRPYSSGNTIYF. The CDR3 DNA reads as TGTGCCAGCAGGCCCTACTCCTCTGGAAACACCATATATTTT.

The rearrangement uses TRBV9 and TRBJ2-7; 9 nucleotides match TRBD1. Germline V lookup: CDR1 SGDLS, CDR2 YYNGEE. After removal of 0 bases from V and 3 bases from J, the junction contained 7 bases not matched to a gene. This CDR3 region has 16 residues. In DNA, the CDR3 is TGTGCCAGCAGCGTAGCAACCGGGACAGGGCTCTACGAGCAGTACTTC. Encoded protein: CASSVATGTGLYEQYF.

The CDR3: CASSLGLPRSGGELFF. The CDR3 nucleotides read TGTGCCAGCAGCTTGGGGCTTCCTCGGTCTGGCGGGGAGCTGTTTTTT. The chain employs TRBV7-6 and TRBJ2-2; tentative D call: TRBD1 (5 bases). With 3 bases removed from V and 7 bases from J, the gap between germline ends came to 18 bases. Germline V gives CDR1 SGHVS, CDR2 FNYEAQ. The CDR3 loop spans 16 amino acids.

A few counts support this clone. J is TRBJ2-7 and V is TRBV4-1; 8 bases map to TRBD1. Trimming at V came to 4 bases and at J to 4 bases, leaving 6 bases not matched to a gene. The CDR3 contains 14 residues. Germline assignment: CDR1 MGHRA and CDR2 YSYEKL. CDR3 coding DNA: TGCGCCAGCAGCCGCCCAGGGGGCTCGTACGAGCAGTACTTC. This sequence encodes CASSRPGGSYEQYF.

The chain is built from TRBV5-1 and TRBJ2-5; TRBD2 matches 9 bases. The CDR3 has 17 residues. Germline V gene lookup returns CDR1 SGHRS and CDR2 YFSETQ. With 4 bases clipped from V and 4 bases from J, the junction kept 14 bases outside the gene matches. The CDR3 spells CASSPGLAGIAVETQYF. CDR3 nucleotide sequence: TGCGCCAGCAGCCCCGGTCTAGCGGGGATTGCTGTAGAGACCCAGTACTTC.

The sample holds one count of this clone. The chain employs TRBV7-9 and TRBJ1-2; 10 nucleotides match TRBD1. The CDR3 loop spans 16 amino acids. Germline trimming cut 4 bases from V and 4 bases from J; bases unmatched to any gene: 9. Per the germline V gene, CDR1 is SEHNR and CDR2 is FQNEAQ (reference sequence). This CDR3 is CASSSKETGGGYGYTF. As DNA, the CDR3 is TGTGCCAGCAGCTCCAAAGAGACAGGGGGCGGCTATGGCTACACCTTC.

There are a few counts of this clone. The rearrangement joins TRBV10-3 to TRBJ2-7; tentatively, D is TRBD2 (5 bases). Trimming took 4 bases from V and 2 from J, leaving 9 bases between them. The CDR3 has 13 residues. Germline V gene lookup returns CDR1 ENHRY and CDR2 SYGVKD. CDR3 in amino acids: CAISAEETYEQYF. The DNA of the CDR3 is TGTGCCATCAGTGCGGAGGAGACCTACGAGCAGTACTTC.

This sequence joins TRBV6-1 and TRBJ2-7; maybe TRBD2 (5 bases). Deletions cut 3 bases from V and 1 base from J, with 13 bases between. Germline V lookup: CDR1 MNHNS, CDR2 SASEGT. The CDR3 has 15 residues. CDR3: CASSDSFEGSYEQYF. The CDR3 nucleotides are TGTGCCAGCAGTGACAGTTTTGAGGGATCCTACGAGCAGTACTTC.

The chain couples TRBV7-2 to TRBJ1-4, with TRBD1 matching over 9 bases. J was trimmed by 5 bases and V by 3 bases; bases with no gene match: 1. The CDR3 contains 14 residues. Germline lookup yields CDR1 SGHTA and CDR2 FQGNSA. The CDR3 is CASSFDRGNEKLFF. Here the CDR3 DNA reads TGTGCCAGCAGCTTCGACAGGGGGAATGAAAAACTGTTTTTT. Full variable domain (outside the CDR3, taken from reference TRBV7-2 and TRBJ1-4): GAGVSQSPSNKVTEKGKDVELRCDPISGHTALYWYRQSLGQGLEFLIYFQGNSAPDKSGLPSDRFSAERTGGSVSTLTIQRTQQEDSAVYLCASSFDRGNEKLFFGSGTQLSVL.

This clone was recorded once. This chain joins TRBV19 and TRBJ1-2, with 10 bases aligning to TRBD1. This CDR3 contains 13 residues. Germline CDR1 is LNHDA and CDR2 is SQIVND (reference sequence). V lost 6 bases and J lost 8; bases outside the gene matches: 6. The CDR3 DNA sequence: TGTGCCAGTAGCACTCCGGGACAGGGGGGCTACACCTTC. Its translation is CASSTPGQGGYTF.

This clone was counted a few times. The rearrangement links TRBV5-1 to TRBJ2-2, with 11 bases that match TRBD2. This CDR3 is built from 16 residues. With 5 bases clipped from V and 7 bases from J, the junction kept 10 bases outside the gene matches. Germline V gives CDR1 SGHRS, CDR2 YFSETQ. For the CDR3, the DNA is TGCGCCAGCAGACCTGGGACTAGCGGCCTTTTCGGGGAGCTGTTTTTT. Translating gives CASRPGTSGLFGELFF.